The rows below give T cell receptor beta chains drawn from one sample of a study of blood T cell repertoires in COVID-19. Repertoires were generated with immunoSEQ multiplex PCR, while TCRdb's copy carries only in-frame clones and drops some. The sample shows about 190,000 clones, around 79% of them seen only once. Sample: peripheral blood. These receptors all stem from a man aged 45-65 years who had recovered from COVID-19. Both conserved end residues are part of each CDR3. D genes are given only for firm matches. Clone size, where shown, is once, few, many, or a class for clones that have expanded.

d_call j_call clone_size v_call cdr3_length cdr3_aa cdr3_nt
TRBD1 TRBJ2-1 NA TRBV27 15 CASRLRDRVGNEQFF TGTGCCAGCAGACTCCGGGACAGGGTCGGAAATGAGCAGTTCTTC
TRBD2 TRBJ2-5 NA TRBV3-1/TRBV3-2 15 CASSQDSAGAETQYF TGTGCCAGCAGCCAAGATTCGGCGGGAGCGGAGACCCAGTACTTC
NA TRBJ1-3 NA TRBV2 18 CASSDYWARRFSGNTIYF TGTGCCAGCAGTGATTACTGGGCGCGCAGGTTCTCTGGAAACACCATATATTTT
TRBD1 TRBJ1-5 NA TRBV7-9 13 CASSTQGDQPQHF TGTGCCAGCAGCACCCAGGGGGATCAGCCCCAGCATTTT
TRBD1 TRBJ2-5 NA TRBV11-2 18 CASSLRGPLGQGQETQYF TGTGCCAGCAGCTTAAGGGGACCTTTAGGACAGGGCCAAGAGACCCAGTACTTC
NA TRBJ2-3 NA TRBV20-1 11 CSGRSADTQYF TGCAGTGGTCGGAGTGCAGATACGCAGTATTTT
NA TRBJ2-5 NA TRBV5-6 16 CASSLPGTNTQETQYF TGTGCCAGCAGCTTGCCGGGAACAAACACCCAAGAGACCCAGTACTTC
NA TRBJ2-6 NA TRBV6-5 14 CASKEGSGANVLTF TGTGCCAGCAAGGAGGGTTCTGGGGCCAACGTCCTGACTTTC
NA TRBJ1-2 once TRBV12-3/TRBV12-4 13 CASRRGQSYGYTF TGTGCCAGCAGACGAGGACAGTCCTATGGCTACACCTTC
NA TRBJ2-2 NA TRBV27 14 CASSYGAAAGELFF TGTGCCAGCAGTTACGGAGCGGCCGCCGGGGAGCTGTTTTTT
NA TRBJ1-5 NA TRBV19 13 CASSNGFNQPQHF TGTGCCAGTAGTAACGGTTTCAATCAGCCCCAGCATTTT
TRBD2 TRBJ2-2 NA TRBV2 17 CASSKLSPGLRAGELFF TGTGCCAGCAGTAAGCTATCTCCGGGACTAAGAGCCGGGGAGCTGTTTTTT
TRBD1 TRBJ1-2 once TRBV7-6 16 CASSSRPGTGGYGYTF TGTGCCAGCAGCTCTCGCCCGGGGACAGGCGGGTATGGCTACACCTTC
TRBD2 TRBJ2-5 NA TRBV6-5 15 CASGRTSGPQETQYF TGTGCCAGCGGGCGGACTAGCGGGCCGCAAGAGACCCAGTACTTC
NA TRBJ1-5 NA TRBV5-6 13 CASSRSEEEPQHF TGTGCCAGCAGCCGATCGGAGGAAGAGCCCCAGCATTTT
TRBD1 TRBJ1-2 once TRBV4-2 15 CASSVSDRASRGYTF TGTGCCAGCAGCGTAAGTGACAGGGCCTCACGCGGCTACACCTTC
NA TRBJ2-1 NA TRBV10-3 13 CAITAGKVNEQFF TGTGCCATCACGGCGGGAAAGGTCAATGAGCAGTTCTTC
NA TRBJ2-7 few TRBV3-1/TRBV3-2 12 CASSQDRSPQYF TGTGCCAGCAGCCAAGATAGGAGCCCGCAGTACTTC
TRBD1 TRBJ1-1 NA TRBV5-1 15 CASSLSQGVRAEAFF TGCGCCAGCAGCTTGTCCCAGGGGGTAAGGGCTGAAGCTTTCTTT
TRBD1 TRBJ2-2 NA TRBV6-5 14 CASSWGQTTGELFF TGTGCCAGCAGCTGGGGACAGACCACCGGGGAGCTGTTTTTT
TRBD2 TRBJ2-1 NA TRBV10-2 17 CASSGVAGGITPDEQFF TGCGCCAGCAGTGGGGTAGCGGGAGGAATCACTCCTGATGAGCAGTTCTTC
TRBD2 TRBJ2-4 NA TRBV6-5 13 CASSPSGKNIQYF TGTGCCAGCAGTCCTAGCGGGAAAAACATTCAGTACTTC
NA TRBJ2-2 NA TRBV2 13 CASSEQGFGELFF TGTGCCAGCAGTGAACAGGGCTTCGGGGAGCTGTTTTTT
TRBD1 TRBJ2-7 NA TRBV28 14 CASSDDRGGYEQYF TGTGCCAGCAGTGACGACAGGGGTGGGTACGAGCAGTACTTC
NA TRBJ1-1 NA TRBV5-4 14 CASSLLGFNTEAFF TGTGCCAGCAGCTTGCTCGGGTTTAACACTGAAGCTTTCTTT
TRBD2 TRBJ2-1 NA TRBV11-2 14 CASSYSGTNNEQFF TGTGCCAGCAGTTATAGCGGGACGAACAATGAGCAGTTCTTC
NA TRBJ2-1 once TRBV27 15 CASTAGWSSYNEQFF TGTGCCAGCACCGCCGGGTGGAGCTCCTACAATGAGCAGTTCTTC
NA TRBJ2-7 NA TRBV6-5 14 CASSYSRVSYEQYF TGTGCCAGCAGTTACTCGAGGGTCTCCTACGAGCAGTACTTC
TRBD1 TRBJ2-3 NA TRBV19 13 CASSQQGGDTQYF TGTGCCAGTAGTCAACAGGGGGGAGATACGCAGTATTTT
TRBD1 TRBJ1-1 NA TRBV7-9 16 CASSVRTGGKSTEAFF TGTGCCAGCAGCGTGAGGACAGGGGGCAAGAGCACTGAAGCTTTCTTT
NA TRBJ2-7 NA TRBV18 15 CASSPGQVDSYEQYF TGTGCCAGCTCACCAGGTCAAGTAGACTCCTACGAGCAGTACTTC
NA TRBJ1-1 once TRBV10-3 14 CAISVDRSNTEAFF TGTGCCATCAGTGTCGACAGGTCGAACACTGAAGCTTTCTTT
NA TRBJ1-5 NA TRBV15 15 CATSRDRGSNQPQHF TGTGCCACCAGCAGAGACAGGGGTAGCAATCAGCCCCAGCATTTT
TRBD1 TRBJ1-5 once TRBV28 15 CASSLPGTDNQPQHF TGTGCCAGCAGTTTACCCGGGACAGATAATCAGCCCCAGCATTTT
NA TRBJ2-3 NA TRBV7-2 14 CASSRGLRTDTQYF TGTGCCAGCAGCAGGGGACTGCGCACAGATACGCAGTATTTT
NA TRBJ1-1 NA TRBV18 15 CASSPPGHTNTEAFF TGTGCCAGCTCACCCCCGGGACATACGAACACTGAAGCTTTCTTT
TRBD1 TRBJ1-1 NA TRBV9 14 CASSVVDRYTEAFF TGTGCCAGCAGCGTCGTGGACAGGTATACTGAAGCTTTCTTT
TRBD2 TRBJ2-7 NA TRBV9 15 CASSPHIAGAHEQYF TGTGCCAGCAGCCCACACATAGCGGGAGCCCACGAGCAGTACTTC
TRBD2 TRBJ2-3 NA TRBV6-1 15 CASSESPSGRGTQYF TGTGCCAGCAGTGAATCTCCTAGCGGGAGAGGTACGCAGTATTTT
NA TRBJ2-3 NA TRBV19 15 CASSTSQVSTDTQYF TGTGCCAGTAGTACTTCGCAGGTTAGCACAGATACGCAGTATTTT
TRBD2 TRBJ2-1 NA TRBV13 17 CASSLEWREGGYNEQFF TGTGCCAGCAGCTTAGAATGGCGGGAGGGGGGATACAATGAGCAGTTCTTC
NA TRBJ1-5 once TRBV10-3 15 CAISVAGASNQPQHF TGTGCCATCAGTGTTGCAGGGGCAAGCAATCAGCCCCAGCATTTT
NA TRBJ2-7 NA TRBV10-3 13 CAISRGQNYEQYF TGTGCCATCAGCAGAGGACAGAACTACGAGCAGTACTTC
NA TRBJ2-7 NA TRBV7-2 16 CASSHAARSPKNEQYF TGTGCCAGCAGCCACGCGGCCCGGAGCCCCAAGAACGAGCAGTACTTC
NA TRBJ1-3 few TRBV28 15 CASSLPMYSGNTIYF TGTGCCAGCAGCCTACCGATGTACTCTGGAAACACCATATATTTT
NA TRBJ1-2 once TRBV19 16 CASSARGQSTFYGYTF TGTGCCAGTAGTGCCCGAGGACAGTCTACCTTCTATGGCTACACCTTC
TRBD1 TRBJ1-1 NA TRBV28 15 CASRAPTQGADEAFF TGTGCCAGCAGGGCACCCACACAGGGGGCGGATGAAGCTTTCTTT
TRBD2 TRBJ2-5 few TRBV7-3 15 CASSLGGRAVETQYF TGTGCCAGCAGCTTGGGCGGGAGGGCCGTGGAGACCCAGTACTTC
NA TRBJ2-7 NA TRBV11-2 14 CASSHNGPTYEQYF TGTGCCAGCTCCCATAATGGGCCAACCTACGAGCAGTACTTC
NA TRBJ2-2 NA TRBV7-9 15 CASSRGTLNTGELFF TGTGCCAGCAGCCGCGGGACCTTGAACACCGGGGAGCTGTTTTTT